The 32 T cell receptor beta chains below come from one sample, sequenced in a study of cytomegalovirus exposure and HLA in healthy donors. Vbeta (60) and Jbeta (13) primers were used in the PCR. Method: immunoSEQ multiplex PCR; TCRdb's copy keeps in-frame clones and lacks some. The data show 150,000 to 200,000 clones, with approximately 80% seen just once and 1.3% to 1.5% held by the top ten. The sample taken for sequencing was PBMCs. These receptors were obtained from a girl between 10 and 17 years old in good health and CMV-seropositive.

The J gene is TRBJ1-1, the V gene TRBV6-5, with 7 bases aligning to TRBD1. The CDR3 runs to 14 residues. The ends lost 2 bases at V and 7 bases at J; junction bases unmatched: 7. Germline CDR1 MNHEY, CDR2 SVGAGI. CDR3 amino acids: CASSYVERGREAFF. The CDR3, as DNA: TGTGCCAGCAGTTACGTAGAAAGGGGGCGTGAAGCTTTCTTT.

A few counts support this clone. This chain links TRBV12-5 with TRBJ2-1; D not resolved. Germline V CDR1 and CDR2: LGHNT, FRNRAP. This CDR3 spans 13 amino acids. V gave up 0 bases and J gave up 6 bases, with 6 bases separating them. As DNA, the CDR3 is TGTGCTAGTGGTTTGGTAGAGGCCAATGAGCAGTTCTTC. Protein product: CASGLVEANEQFF.

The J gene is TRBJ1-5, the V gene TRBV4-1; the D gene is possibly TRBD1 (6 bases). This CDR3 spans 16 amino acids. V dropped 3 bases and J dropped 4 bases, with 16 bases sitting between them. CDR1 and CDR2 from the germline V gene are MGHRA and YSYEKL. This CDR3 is CASSHIFRDKNQPQHF. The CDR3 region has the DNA TGCGCCAGCAGCCACATTTTCCGGGACAAGAATCAGCCCCAGCATTTT.

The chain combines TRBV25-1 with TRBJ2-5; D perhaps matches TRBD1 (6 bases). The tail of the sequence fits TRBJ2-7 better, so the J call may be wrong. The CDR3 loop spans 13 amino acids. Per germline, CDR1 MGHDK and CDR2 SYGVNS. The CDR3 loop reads CASSRYQGNEQYF. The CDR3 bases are TGTGCCAGCAGTCGATACCAGGGGAACGAGCAGTACTTC.

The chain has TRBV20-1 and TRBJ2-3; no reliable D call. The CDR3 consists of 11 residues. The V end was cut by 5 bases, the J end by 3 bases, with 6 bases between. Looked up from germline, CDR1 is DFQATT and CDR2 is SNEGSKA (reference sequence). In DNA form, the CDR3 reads TGCAGTGCTCAAGAGACAGATACGCAGTATTTT. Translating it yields CSAQETDTQYF.

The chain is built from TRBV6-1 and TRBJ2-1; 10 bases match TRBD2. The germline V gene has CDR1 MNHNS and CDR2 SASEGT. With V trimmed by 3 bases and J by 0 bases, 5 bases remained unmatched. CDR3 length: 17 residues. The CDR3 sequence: CASSEGLAFFSYNEQFF. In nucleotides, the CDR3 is TGTGCCAGCAGTGAGGGACTAGCGTTTTTCTCCTACAATGAGCAGTTCTTC.

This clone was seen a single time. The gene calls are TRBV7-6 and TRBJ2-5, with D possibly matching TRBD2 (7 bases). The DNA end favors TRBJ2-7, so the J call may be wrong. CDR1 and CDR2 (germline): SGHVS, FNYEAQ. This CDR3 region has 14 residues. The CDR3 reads CASSRGGGDGEQYF. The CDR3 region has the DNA TGTGCCAGCAGCCGTGGAGGGGGGGACGGCGAGCAGTACTTC.

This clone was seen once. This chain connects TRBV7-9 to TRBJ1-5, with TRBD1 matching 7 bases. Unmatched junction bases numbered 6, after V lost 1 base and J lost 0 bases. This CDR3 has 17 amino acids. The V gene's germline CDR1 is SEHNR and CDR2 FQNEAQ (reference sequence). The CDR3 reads CASSLGDSAYSNQPQHF. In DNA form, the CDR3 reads TGTGCCAGCAGCTTAGGGGACAGCGCATATAGCAATCAGCCCCAGCATTTT.

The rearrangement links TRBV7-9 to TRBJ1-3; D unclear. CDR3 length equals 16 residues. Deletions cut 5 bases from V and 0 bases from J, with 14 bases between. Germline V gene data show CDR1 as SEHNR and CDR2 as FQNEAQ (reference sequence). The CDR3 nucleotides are TGTGCCAGCAGCGCCGGGGATTCCAACTCTGGAAACACCATATATTTT. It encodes CASSAGDSNSGNTIYF. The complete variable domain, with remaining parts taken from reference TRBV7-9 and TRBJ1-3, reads DTGVSQNPRHKITKRGQNVTFRCDPISEHNRLYWYRQTLGQGPEFLTYFQNEAQLEKSRLLSDRFSAERPKGSFSTLEIQRTEQGDSAMYLCASSAGDSNSGNTIYFGEGSWLTVV.

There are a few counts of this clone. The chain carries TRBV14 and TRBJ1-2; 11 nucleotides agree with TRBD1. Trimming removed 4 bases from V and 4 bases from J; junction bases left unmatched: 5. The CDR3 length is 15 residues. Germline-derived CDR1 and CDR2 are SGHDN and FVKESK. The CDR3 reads CASSPSGTGGYGYTF. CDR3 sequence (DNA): TGTGCCAGCAGCCCCTCCGGGACAGGGGGCTATGGCTACACCTTC.

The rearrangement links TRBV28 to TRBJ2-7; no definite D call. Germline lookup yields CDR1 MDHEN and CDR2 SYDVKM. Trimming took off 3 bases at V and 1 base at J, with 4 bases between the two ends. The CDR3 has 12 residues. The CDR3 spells CASSFLSYEQYF. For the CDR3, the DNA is TGTGCCAGCAGTTTCCTTTCCTACGAGCAGTACTTC. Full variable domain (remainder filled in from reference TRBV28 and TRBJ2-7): DVKVTQSSRYLVKRTGEKVFLECVQDMDHENMFWYRQDPGLGLRLIYFSYDVKMKEKGDIPEGYSVSREKKERFSLILESASTNQTSMYLCASSFLSYEQYFGPGTRLTVT.

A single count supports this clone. The CDR3 loop reads CASSYSPEMNTEAFF. In DNA, the CDR3 is TGTGCCAGCAGTTACAGCCCCGAGATGAACACTGAAGCTTTCTTT. This rearrangement joins TRBV6-5 to TRBJ1-1, with no clear D. Germline CDR1 MNHEY, CDR2 SVGAGI. Trimming took off 2 bases at V and 0 bases at J, with 10 bases between the two ends. The CDR3 is 15 amino acids.

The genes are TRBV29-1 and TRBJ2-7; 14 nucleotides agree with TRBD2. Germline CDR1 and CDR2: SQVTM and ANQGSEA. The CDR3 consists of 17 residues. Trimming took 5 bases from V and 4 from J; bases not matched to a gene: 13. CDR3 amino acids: CSVQGAGTSGSLYEQYF. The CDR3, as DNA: TGCAGCGTTCAAGGAGCGGGGACTAGCGGGAGCTTGTACGAGCAGTACTTC.

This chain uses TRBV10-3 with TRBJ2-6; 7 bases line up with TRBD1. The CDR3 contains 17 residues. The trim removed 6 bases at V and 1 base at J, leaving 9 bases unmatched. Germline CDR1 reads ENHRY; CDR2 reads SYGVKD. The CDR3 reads CAISPTGRESGANVLTF. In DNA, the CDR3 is TGTGCCATCAGCCCGACAGGGAGAGAGTCTGGGGCCAACGTCCTGACTTTC.

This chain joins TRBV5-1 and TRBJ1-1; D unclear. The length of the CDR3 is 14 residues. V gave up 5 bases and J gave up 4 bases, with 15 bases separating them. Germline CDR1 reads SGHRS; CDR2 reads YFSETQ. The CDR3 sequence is CASRASTVGTEAFF. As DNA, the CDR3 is TGCGCCAGCAGAGCCAGTACAGTGGGCACTGAAGCTTTCTTT.

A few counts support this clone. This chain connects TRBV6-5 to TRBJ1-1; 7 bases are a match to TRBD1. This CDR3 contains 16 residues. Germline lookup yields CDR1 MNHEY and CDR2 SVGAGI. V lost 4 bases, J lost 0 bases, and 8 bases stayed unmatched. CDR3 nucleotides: TGTGCCAGCAGTTTCTCATACCAGGGGGTGAACACTGAAGCTTTCTTT. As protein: CASSFSYQGVNTEAFF.

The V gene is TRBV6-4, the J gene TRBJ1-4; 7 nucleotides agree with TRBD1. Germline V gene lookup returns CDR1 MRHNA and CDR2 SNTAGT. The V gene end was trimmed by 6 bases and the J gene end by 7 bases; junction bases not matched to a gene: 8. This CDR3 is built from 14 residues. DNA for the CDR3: TGTGCCAGCAGCCCAGGGGGAAGTAGTGAAAAACTGTTTTTT. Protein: CASSPGGSSEKLFF.

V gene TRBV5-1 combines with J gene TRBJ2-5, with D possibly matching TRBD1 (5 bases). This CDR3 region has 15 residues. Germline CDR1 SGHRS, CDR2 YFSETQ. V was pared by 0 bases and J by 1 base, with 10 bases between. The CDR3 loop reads CASSLAIGAQETQYF. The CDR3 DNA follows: TGCGCCAGCAGCTTGGCGATAGGGGCCCAAGAGACCCAGTACTTC.

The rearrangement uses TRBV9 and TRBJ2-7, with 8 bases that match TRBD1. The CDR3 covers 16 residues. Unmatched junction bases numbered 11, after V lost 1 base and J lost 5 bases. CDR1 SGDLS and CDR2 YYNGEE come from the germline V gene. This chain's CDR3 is CASSVSGGPFSHEQYF. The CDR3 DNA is TGTGCCAGCAGCGTATCAGGGGGCCCCTTTAGCCACGAGCAGTACTTC.

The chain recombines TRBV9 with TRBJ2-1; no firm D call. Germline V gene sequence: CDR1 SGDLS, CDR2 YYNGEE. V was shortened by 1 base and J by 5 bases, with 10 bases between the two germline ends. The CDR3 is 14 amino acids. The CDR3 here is CASSVTGSNNEQFF. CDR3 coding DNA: TGTGCCAGCAGCGTAACCGGGTCCAACAATGAGCAGTTCTTC.

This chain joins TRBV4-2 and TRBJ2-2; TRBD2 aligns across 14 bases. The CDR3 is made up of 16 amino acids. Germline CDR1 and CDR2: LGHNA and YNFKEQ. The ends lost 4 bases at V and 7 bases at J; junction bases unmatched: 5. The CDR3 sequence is CASSPGLAGDGGELFF. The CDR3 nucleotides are TGTGCCAGCAGCCCGGGACTAGCGGGAGACGGCGGGGAGCTGTTTTTT.

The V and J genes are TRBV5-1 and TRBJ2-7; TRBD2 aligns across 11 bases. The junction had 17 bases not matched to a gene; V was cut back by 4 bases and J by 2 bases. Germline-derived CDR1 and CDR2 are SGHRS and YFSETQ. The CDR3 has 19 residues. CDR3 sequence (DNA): TGCGCCAGCAGCAGCCCCGGGACTAGCGGACCTACGCGCCCCTACGAGCAGTACTTC. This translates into CASSSPGTSGPTRPYEQYF.

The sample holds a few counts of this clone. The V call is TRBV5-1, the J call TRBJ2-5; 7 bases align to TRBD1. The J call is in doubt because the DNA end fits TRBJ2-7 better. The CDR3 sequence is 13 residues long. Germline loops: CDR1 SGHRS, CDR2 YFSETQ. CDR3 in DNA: TGCGCCAGCAGCGTCCGGGACAGCTACGAGCAGTACTTC. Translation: CASSVRDSYEQYF.

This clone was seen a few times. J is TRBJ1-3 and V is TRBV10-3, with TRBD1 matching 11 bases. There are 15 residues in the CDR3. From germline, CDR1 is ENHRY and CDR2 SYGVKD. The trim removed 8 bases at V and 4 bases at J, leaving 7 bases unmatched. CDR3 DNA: TGTGCCATCGCCTCGGACAGGGGGCTCGGAAACACCATATATTTT. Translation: CAIASDRGLGNTIYF.

The chain's CDR3 is CASSPTAGRWNTEAFF. The DNA for the CDR3 is TGTGCCAGCAGTCCGACAGCCGGCCGATGGAACACTGAAGCTTTCTTT. The chain links TRBV7-9 to TRBJ1-1; possible D gene TRBD1, 5 bases. Trimming removed 6 bases at V and 1 base at J, with 18 bases between. The CDR3 is 16 residues long. Germline-derived CDR1 and CDR2 are SEHNR and FQNEAQ (reference sequence).

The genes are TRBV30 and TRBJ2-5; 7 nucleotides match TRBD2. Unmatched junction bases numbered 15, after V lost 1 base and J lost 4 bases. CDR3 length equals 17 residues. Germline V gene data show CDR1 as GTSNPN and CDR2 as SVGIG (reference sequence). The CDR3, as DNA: TGTGCCTGGAGTGCACTTCGTTCCTTCCCGGGAGGAGAGACCCAGTACTTC. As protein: CAWSALRSFPGGETQYF.

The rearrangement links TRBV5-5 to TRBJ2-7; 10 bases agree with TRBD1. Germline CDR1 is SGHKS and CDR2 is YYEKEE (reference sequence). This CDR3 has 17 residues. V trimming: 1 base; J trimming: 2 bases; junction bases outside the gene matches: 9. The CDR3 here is CASSLIRTGGDPYEQYF. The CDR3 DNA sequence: TGTGCCAGCAGCTTGATCAGGACAGGGGGAGACCCCTACGAGCAGTACTTC.

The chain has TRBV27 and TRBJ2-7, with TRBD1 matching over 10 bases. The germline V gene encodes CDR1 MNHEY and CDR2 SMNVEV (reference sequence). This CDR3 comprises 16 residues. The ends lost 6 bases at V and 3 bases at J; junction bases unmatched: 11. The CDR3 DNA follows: TGTGCCAGCAGCCCCTTCCCGGACAGGGGGGTCTACGAGCAGTACTTC. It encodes CASSPFPDRGVYEQYF.

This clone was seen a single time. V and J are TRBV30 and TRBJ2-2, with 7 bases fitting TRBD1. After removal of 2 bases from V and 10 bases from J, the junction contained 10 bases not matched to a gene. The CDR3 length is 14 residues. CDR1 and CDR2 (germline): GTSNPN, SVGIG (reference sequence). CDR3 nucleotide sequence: TGTGCCTGGAGTAAACCGGGACAGAATTCGGAGCTGTTTTTT. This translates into CAWSKPGQNSELFF.

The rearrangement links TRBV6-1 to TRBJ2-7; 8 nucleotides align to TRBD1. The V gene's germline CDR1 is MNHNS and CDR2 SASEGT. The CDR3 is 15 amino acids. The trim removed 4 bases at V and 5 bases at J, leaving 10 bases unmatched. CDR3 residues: CASSATGAAFHEQYF. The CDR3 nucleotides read TGTGCCAGCAGTGCGACAGGGGCCGCTTTCCACGAGCAGTACTTC.

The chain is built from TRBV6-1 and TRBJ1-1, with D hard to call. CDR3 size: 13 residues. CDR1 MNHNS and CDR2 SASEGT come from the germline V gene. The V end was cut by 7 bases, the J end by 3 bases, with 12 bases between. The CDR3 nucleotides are TGTGCCAGCACCCCGAGGTCGGACACTGAAGCTTTCTTT. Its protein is CASTPRSDTEAFF.

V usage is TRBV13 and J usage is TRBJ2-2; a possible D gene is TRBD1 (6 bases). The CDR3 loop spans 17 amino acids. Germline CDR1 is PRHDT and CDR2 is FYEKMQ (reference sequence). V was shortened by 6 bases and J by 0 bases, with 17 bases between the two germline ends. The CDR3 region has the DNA TGTGCCAGCAGACACGGGACAATTAATCCGAACACCGGGGAGCTGTTTTTT. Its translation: CASRHGTINPNTGELFF.